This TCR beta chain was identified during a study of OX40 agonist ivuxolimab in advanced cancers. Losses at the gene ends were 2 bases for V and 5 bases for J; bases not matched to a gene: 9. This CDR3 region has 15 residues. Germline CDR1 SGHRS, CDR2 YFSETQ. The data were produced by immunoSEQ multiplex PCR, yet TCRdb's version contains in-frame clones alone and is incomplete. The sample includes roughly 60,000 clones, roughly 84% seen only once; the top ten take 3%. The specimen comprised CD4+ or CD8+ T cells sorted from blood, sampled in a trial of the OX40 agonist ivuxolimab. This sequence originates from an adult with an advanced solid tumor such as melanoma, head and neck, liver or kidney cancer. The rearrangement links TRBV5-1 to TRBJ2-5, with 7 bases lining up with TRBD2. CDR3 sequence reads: CASSLMTSPMETQYF. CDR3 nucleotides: TGCGCCAGCAGCTTAATGACTAGCCCTATGGAGACCCAGTACTTC.